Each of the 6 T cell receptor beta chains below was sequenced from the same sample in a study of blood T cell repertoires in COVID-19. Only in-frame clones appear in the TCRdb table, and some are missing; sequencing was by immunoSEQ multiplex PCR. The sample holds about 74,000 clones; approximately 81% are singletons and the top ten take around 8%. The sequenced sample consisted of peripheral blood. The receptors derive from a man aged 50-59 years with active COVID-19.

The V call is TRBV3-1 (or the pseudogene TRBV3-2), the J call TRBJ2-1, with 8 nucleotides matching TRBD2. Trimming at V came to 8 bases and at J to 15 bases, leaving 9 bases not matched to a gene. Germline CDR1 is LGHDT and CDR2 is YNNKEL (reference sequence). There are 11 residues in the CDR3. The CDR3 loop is CASRYTGGVFF. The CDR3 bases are TGTGCCAGCCGATACACGGGGGGGGTGTTCTTC.

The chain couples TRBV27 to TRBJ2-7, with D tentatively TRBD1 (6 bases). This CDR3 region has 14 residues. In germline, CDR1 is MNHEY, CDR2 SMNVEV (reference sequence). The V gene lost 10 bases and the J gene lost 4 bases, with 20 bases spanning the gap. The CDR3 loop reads CAKTARGREYEQYF. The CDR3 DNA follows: TGTGCCAAAACCGCCAGGGGCCGTGAATACGAGCAGTACTTC.

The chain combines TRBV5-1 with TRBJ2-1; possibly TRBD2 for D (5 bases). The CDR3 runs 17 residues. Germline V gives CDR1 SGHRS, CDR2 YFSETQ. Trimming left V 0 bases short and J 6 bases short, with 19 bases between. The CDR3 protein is CASSLADLTLEGNEQFF. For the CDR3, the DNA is TGCGCCAGCAGCTTGGCCGACCTAACTCTTGAGGGCAATGAGCAGTTCTTC.

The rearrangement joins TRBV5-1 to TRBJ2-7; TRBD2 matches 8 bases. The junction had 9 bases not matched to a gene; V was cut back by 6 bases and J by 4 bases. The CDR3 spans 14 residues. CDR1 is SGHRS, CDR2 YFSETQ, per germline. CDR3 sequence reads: CASTIGLAPYEQYF. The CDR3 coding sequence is TGCGCCAGCACTATCGGACTAGCTCCTTACGAGCAGTACTTC.

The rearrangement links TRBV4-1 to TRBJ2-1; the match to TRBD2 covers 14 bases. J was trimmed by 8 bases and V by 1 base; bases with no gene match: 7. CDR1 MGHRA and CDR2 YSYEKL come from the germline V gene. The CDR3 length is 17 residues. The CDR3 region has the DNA TGCGCCAGCAGCCAAGGGGGACTAGCGGGAGTGCTTGATGAGCAGTTCTTC. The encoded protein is CASSQGGLAGVLDEQFF.

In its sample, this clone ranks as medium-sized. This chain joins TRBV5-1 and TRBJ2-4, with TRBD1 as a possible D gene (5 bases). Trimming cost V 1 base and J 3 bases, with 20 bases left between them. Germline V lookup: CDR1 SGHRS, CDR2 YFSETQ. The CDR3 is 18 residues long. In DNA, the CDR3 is TGCGCCAGCAGCTTGATAGGCCCCCCGTATCAGGGCAAAAACATTCAGTACTTC. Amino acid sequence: CASSLIGPPYQGKNIQYF.